This TCR beta chain was identified during a study of T-cell reconstitution after alpha-beta-depleted transplantation in children. The V gene's germline CDR1 is SGHAT and CDR2 FQDESV (reference sequence). CDR3 length: 12 residues. Unique molecular identifiers were incorporated during preparation of the TCRbeta library. TCRdb redid the calling of the PCR reads with MiXCR, one entry per CDR3 protein. The table shows around 250,000 distinct CDR3 sequences, with roughly 26% occurring only once. On this clonotype: Its antigen is not known. The junction differs from germline at one of its ends, possibly a read error.

Whole-study results and caveats: Reportedly, roughly two months post-transplant, alpha-beta T cells arose from several hundred expanded graft clones. Hyperexpanded clones declined; after one year, newly produced T cells mostly supplied diversity. Recipient T cells and thymic progenitors that survived were the source of the high TCRbeta diversity seen at day 60 in some patients.

The chain has TRBV11-1 and TRBJ1-1; D is ambiguous. Here the sequenced sample was PBMCs, taken before TCRalphabeta/CD19-depleted stem cell transplant. This sequence was found in a girl under 10 years old with Fanconi anemia, due to receive a stem cell transplant. The CDR3 sequence: CASSRRNAEAFF. The CDR3 DNA reads TGTGCCAGCAGCCGCAGGAACGCTGAAGCTTTCTTT.